The 12 T cell receptor beta chains below come from one sample, sequenced in a study of CD8 T cells in ankylosing spondylitis. TCRdb used MiXCR to reprocess the 5' RACE reads, holding one entry per CDR3 protein. Of hundreds of thousands of distinct CDR3 sequences in the sample, approximately 10% were seen once. General observations from the study: Ankylosing spondylitis blood seemed to carry a telltale TCR beta motif made of under 10 highly homologous variants.

Their recognized antigens are unknown. The sample comprised blood, either unsorted or a sorted T cell fraction (not recorded which). These receptors were collected from a male donor with ankylosing spondylitis.

This clonotype was counted at least ten times. This rearrangement joins TRBV20-1 to TRBJ2-3, with D unresolved. Germline-derived CDR1 and CDR2 are DFQATT and SNEGSKA (reference sequence). Deletions cut 1 base from V and 6 bases from J, with 8 bases between. CDR3 size: 12 residues. The CDR3 region has the DNA TGCAGTGCTAGAGCCCCCGGGGATACGCAGTATTTT. Translating gives CSARAPGDTQYF.

This clonotype appeared a few times. The V and J genes are TRBV18 and TRBJ1-2; D is unclear. V lost 0 bases to trimming and J lost 2 bases, with 10 bases between them. CDR1 is KGHSH and CDR2 is LQKENI in the germline V gene. This CDR3 is built from 15 residues. The chain's CDR3 is CASSPPSGTNYGYTF. The CDR3 DNA reads TGTGCCAGCTCACCACCTTCTGGTACCAACTATGGCTACACCTTC.

The chain uses TRBV20-1 and TRBJ2-5, with a possible D match to TRBD2 (5 bases). V lost 3 bases to trimming and J lost 7 bases, with 6 bases between them. Germline loops: CDR1 DFQATT, CDR2 SNEGSKA (reference sequence). The CDR3 loop spans 10 amino acids. The CDR3 coding sequence is TGCAGTGCTAGCGGAGGGACCCAGTACTTC. Residues: CSASGGTQYF.

This clonotype was counted many times. The chain carries TRBV20-1 and TRBJ1-1; maybe TRBD1 (5 bases). The CDR3 sequence is 13 residues long. Germline CDR1 is DFQATT and CDR2 is SNEGSKA (reference sequence). V was cut by 6 bases and J by 2 bases, with 13 bases left in between. CDR3 loop: CSARGPLNTEAFF. As DNA, the CDR3 is TGCAGTGCCCGGGGACCGCTAAACACTGAAGCTTTCTTT.

This clonotype was detected ten times or more. The gene calls are TRBV28 and TRBJ1-6; 7 bases match TRBD1. With V trimmed by 6 bases and J by 8 bases, 7 bases remained unmatched. Germline CDR1 MDHEN, CDR2 SYDVKM. The CDR3 has 14 amino acids. CDR3 sequence reads: CASSETGLDSPLHF. The DNA for the CDR3 is TGTGCCAGCAGCGAGACAGGGTTGGATTCACCCCTCCACTTT.

This clonotype was detected a few times. This chain uses TRBV9 with TRBJ1-1; 7 positions agree with TRBD1. This CDR3 has 14 amino acids. The V segment lost 3 bases and the J segment 6 bases; nucleotides outside the gene matches: 8. Looked up from germline, CDR1 is SGDLS and CDR2 is YYNGEE. CDR3 nucleotides: TGTGCCAGCAGCGCACTTGGGGACAGCCCTGAAGCTTTCTTT. Translation gives CASSALGDSPEAFF.

This clonotype was found many times. The chain couples TRBV20-1 to TRBJ1-6; 7 bases line up with TRBD1. The V and J ends lost 5 bases and 5 bases, in that order; junction bases with no gene match: 6. Looked up from germline, CDR1 is DFQATT and CDR2 is SNEGSKA (reference sequence). CDR3 length equals 14 residues. CDR3: CSALSDRDNSPLHF. CDR3 DNA sequence: TGCAGTGCTCTCTCAGACAGGGATAATTCACCCCTCCACTTT.

J is TRBJ1-1 and V is TRBV7-2; 8 bases fit TRBD1. V was clipped by 5 bases and J by 4 bases; unmatched bases: 6. In germline, CDR1 is SGHTA, CDR2 FQGNSA. This CDR3 has 14 residues. DNA of the CDR3: TGTGCCAGCAGCGCCAGACAGGGGTTCACTGAAGCTTTCTTT. Translating gives CASSARQGFTEAFF.

This clonotype was detected many times. The chain carries TRBV29-1 and TRBJ2-4; the D gene is possibly TRBD1 (7 bases). Trimming removed 5 bases at V and 4 bases at J, with 15 bases between. CDR3 size: 14 residues. The germline gives CDR1 SQVTM, CDR2 ANQGSEA. As DNA, the CDR3 is TGCAGCGTTTCCCAGGGGGGAGAGAAAAACATTCAGTACTTC. Translating gives CSVSQGGEKNIQYF.

The chain recombines TRBV12-5 with TRBJ2-3; the D gene is possibly TRBD2 (6 bases). Trimming cost V 2 bases and J 2 bases, with 14 bases left between them. CDR3 length: 16 amino acids. Per germline, CDR1 LGHNT and CDR2 FRNRAP. The CDR3 sequence is CASGLSQGGVTDTQYF. In DNA, the CDR3 is TGTGCTAGTGGTTTGTCCCAGGGAGGAGTCACAGATACGCAGTATTTT.

This clonotype was seen a few times. This chain links TRBV10-3 with TRBJ2-7; 7 nucleotides align to TRBD1. CDR1 ENHRY and CDR2 SYGVKD come from the germline V gene. V lost 2 bases to trimming and J lost 0 bases; unmatched junction nucleotides: 10. The CDR3 is 17 residues long. The DNA for the CDR3 is TGTGCCATCAGTGAGCCTGACCAGGGACAGCACTCCTACGAGCAGTACTTC. The encoded protein is CAISEPDQGQHSYEQYF.

The rearrangement uses TRBV20-1 and TRBJ1-5; D is unresolved. The V end lost 1 base, the J end lost 4 bases, and 14 bases lay between the germline ends. The germline V gene encodes CDR1 DFQATT and CDR2 SNEGSKA (reference sequence). The CDR3 is made up of 15 amino acids. The CDR3 DNA reads TGCAGTGCTAGAGTTCCTGGACGGAGAAATCAGCCCCAGCATTTT. This encodes CSARVPGRRNQPQHF.